This is a list of T cell receptor beta chains from one sample in a study of blood T cell repertoires in COVID-19. Using immunoSEQ multiplex PCR, the repertoire was profiled, and TCRdb retains in-frame clones only, with some absent. The table lists some 100,000 clones, 65% to 80% of them singletons. Sequencing used peripheral blood. The receptors stem from a man in his fifties or sixties with acute or convalescent COVID-19. Both conserved end residues are trimmed from each CDR3. The order of the fields is CDR3 protein, V gene.

ASRRIGSSGELF TRBV9
ASSTTGGYEQY TRBV27
ASSEVDPTGGGSNQPQH TRBV2
ASSAPGEPMSYEQY TRBV6-4
ASSQRVLGTSGWDTQY TRBV3-1/TRBV3-2
ASEEGQGPPGELF TRBV10-3
ASSLAGPGVAF TRBV5-4
ASSSRVEGNYGYT TRBV5-1
ASSPLTSPADTQY TRBV16
ASSPDILASGDGELF TRBV28
ASKEGLRNTIY TRBV6-5
ASSHRGTNEKLF TRBV16
ATSDLPQSGTGELF TRBV24-1
ASRGQGDSPLH TRBV3-1/TRBV3-2
AWNGVAGNHEQY TRBV30
ASSPLLMRSGQGRQPQH TRBV28
ASSLPRGLAGGSYEQY TRBV7-2
ASSPTGNYGYT TRBV4-1
ASSRLGQGETGANVLT TRBV18
ASSFRDRSTDTQY TRBV5-1
ASSLGGGATEAF TRBV5-1
ASSPDTGRADTQY TRBV9
ASSQGAGAYEQY TRBV3-1/TRBV3-2
ASSRQGSYEQY TRBV3-1/TRBV3-2
ASSQGLQVSAF TRBV3-1/TRBV3-2
ASTKGEGTNGYT TRBV7-9
ASQRGAQETQY TRBV2
ASRWDREEAF TRBV2
ASSEWGTGVYEQY TRBV28
ASSYVPGGTEAF TRBV6-5
ASSQDTGSTNEKLF TRBV4-1
ASSGRTKGAAFYSPLH TRBV5-6
ASSRGGRDTQY TRBV19
ASSLPGQGGREKLF TRBV6-6
ASSWRGVPTSTDTQY TRBV27
ATSDSGAGLGEQY TRBV24-1
ASSPQGAGGYT TRBV19
ASSERTGGVVNTIY TRBV6-1
ASTRDRASNYGYT TRBV2
ASSSSGTSGRNQETQY TRBV14
ASSYGGEQF TRBV11-2
ASSLAIGDSSYEQY TRBV5-5
ASSPLRGGLSEQY TRBV11-2
ASSEGSWEYKAGELF TRBV10-1
ASSLEQYNEQF TRBV11-2
ASSLSGGDREQY TRBV27
ASSRTGRAEAF TRBV6-2/TRBV6-3
ASSPPNTGGPRNEQF TRBV18
ASSFRLAGVTGELF TRBV5-4
ASSPSRVRSLNTEAF TRBV7-9
ASIMTETIY TRBV12-3/TRBV12-4
ASSPWTGEPTNEKLF TRBV9
ASSLEGGAIYSNQPQH TRBV19
ASSQDGSGGLGTQY TRBV4-2
ASSLEGGNTIY TRBV28
ASSQETEQF TRBV4-2
ASREDRAFQETQY TRBV2
ASSQGAGTGELF TRBV11-3
ASMIGDRTQY TRBV25-1